Listed here are 25 T cell receptor beta chains from one sample, sequenced in a study of post-analysis software for immune sequencing data. General observations from the study: Controls had lower frequencies than patients of 4 or 5 TRBV segments, which included TRBV5-6, TRBV5-1 and TRBV20-1.

Their target antigens are unknown. Each TCR beta cDNA library carried unique molecular identifiers. TCRdb recomputed calls from the PCR reads with MiXCR, one row per CDR3 protein. The sample shows hundreds of thousands of distinct CDR3 sequences, 25% to 30% of them seen only once. The sequencing input was blood. The receptors shown here come from a girl aged 5-17 years with multiple sclerosis.

This clonotype was observed a handful of times. This rearrangement joins TRBV5-5 to TRBJ2-3, with D maybe TRBD2 (6 bases). V lost 0 bases to trimming and J lost 0 bases, with 8 bases between them. Per the germline V gene, CDR1 is SGHKS and CDR2 is YYEKEE (reference sequence). The CDR3 spans 15 residues. In DNA, the CDR3 is TGTGCCAGCAGCTTGGGGACTAAAAGCACAGATACGCAGTATTTT. Its translation: CASSLGTKSTDTQYF. Complete variable domain (other parts from reference TRBV5-5 and TRBJ2-3): DAGVTQSPTHLIKTRGQQVTLRCSPISGHKSVSWYQQVLGQGPQFIFQYYEKEERGRGNFPDRFSARQFPNYSSELNVNALLLGDSALYLCASSLGTKSTDTQYFGPGTRLTVL.

The chain is built from TRBV20-1 and TRBJ2-5; D assignment may be TRBD1 or TRBD2 (5 bases each). Matching the DNA end better, TRBJ2-7 makes the J call doubtful. The CDR3 length is 12 residues. Germline V CDR1 and CDR2: DFQATT, SNEGSKA (reference sequence). The CDR3 DNA reads as TGCAGTGCTGGGACGGTCCGGGACGAGCAGTACTTC. Its protein product is CSAGTVRDEQYF.

This clonotype appeared a single time. The chain links TRBV10-3 to TRBJ2-3, with 7 bases fitting TRBD2. Germline V gene lookup returns CDR1 ENHRY and CDR2 SYGVKD. CDR3 length equals 16 residues. V was pared by 6 bases and J by 0 bases, with 9 bases of the junction left unmatched. In DNA, the CDR3 is TGTGCCATCAGCCCGGCGGGGCGGGGGAGCACAGATACGCAGTATTTT. Its translation is CAISPAGRGSTDTQYF.

A few counts support this clonotype. The gene calls are TRBV5-1 and TRBJ2-1; D is unclear. Germline V CDR1 and CDR2: SGHRS, YFSETQ. CDR3 length: 13 amino acids. Trimming removed 4 bases from V and 8 bases from J, with 13 bases in between. CDR3 amino acids: CASSQASFYEQFF. The DNA for the CDR3 is TGCGCCAGCAGCCAAGCTAGTTTCTATGAGCAGTTCTTC.

This clonotype came up a few times. The chain carries TRBV5-6 and TRBJ2-1; 8 bases are shared with TRBD2. The J segment lost 8 bases and the V segment lost 3 bases, leaving 10 bases of the junction unmatched. Germline CDR1 SGHDT, CDR2 YYEEEE. The CDR3 loop spans 15 amino acids. The CDR3 reads CASSYPGGNRDEQFF. In DNA form, the CDR3 reads TGTGCCAGCAGCTATCCGGGAGGGAACCGGGATGAGCAGTTCTTC.

This chain connects TRBV29-1 to TRBJ2-4; D might be TRBD2 (5 bases). Per the germline V gene, CDR1 is SQVTM and CDR2 is ANQGSEA. The CDR3 covers 15 residues. With 3 bases removed from V and 2 bases from J, the gap between germline ends came to 14 bases. The DNA of the CDR3 is TGCAGCGTTGAGAGTCCGGGGAAACCCAAAAACATTCAGTACTTC. Its translation is CSVESPGKPKNIQYF.

The V call is TRBV20-1, the J call TRBJ2-5, with D possibly TRBD2 on 7 matching bases. The germline V gene encodes CDR1 DFQATT and CDR2 SNEGSKA (reference sequence). This CDR3 spans 14 amino acids. CDR3 DNA: TGCACCCCGGGGGGCGGGATCGTCCAAGAGACCCAGTACTTC. As protein: CTPGGGIVQETQYF.

This chain links TRBV6-5 with TRBJ1-1; D unresolved. Germline CDR1 is MNHEY and CDR2 is SVGAGI. This CDR3 spans 13 amino acids. The V end was cut by 4 bases, the J end by 1 base, with 7 bases between. The CDR3 DNA reads as TGTGCCAGCAGTTTGGACGAGAACACTGAAGCTTTCTTT. Translated, it gives CASSLDENTEAFF.

The chain is built from TRBV20-1 and TRBJ2-7; D tentatively fits TRBD1 or TRBD2 (5 bases each). The length of the CDR3 is 14 residues. The V and J ends lost 6 bases and 3 bases respectively, with 18 bases between them. Germline lookup yields CDR1 DFQATT and CDR2 SNEGSKA (reference sequence). The CDR3 sequence is CSALPGTADYEQYF. The CDR3 DNA is TGCAGTGCGCTCCCCGGGACGGCAGACTACGAGCAGTACTTC.

The genes are TRBV4-1 and TRBJ2-6; the match to TRBD1 covers 7 bases. The CDR3 consists of 16 residues. Germline trimming cut 2 bases from V and 4 bases from J; bases unmatched to any gene: 5. Looked up from germline, CDR1 is MGHRA and CDR2 is YSYEKL. CDR3 residues: CASSQKTGSGANVLTF. The CDR3, as DNA: TGCGCCAGCAGCCAAAAGACAGGGTCAGGGGCCAACGTCCTGACTTTC.

With regard to this clonotype: Just one base apart from a much larger clone, this may be a read error. The chain employs TRBV29-1 and TRBJ2-3, with no clear D. Germline V CDR1 and CDR2: SQVTM, ANQGSEA. The CDR3 sequence is 15 residues long. CDR3 region: CSVGARGHGTDTPYF. As DNA, the CDR3 is TGCAGCGTCGGCGCCCGAGGTCACGGCACAGATACGCCGTATTTT.

This clonotype was observed a few times. V and J are TRBV29-1 and TRBJ2-7, with TRBD2 matching over 9 bases. The V and J ends lost 4 bases and 6 bases, in that order; junction bases with no gene match: 7. This CDR3 comprises 13 residues. Germline V lookup: CDR1 SQVTM, CDR2 ANQGSEA. The CDR3 reads CSVAVAGEGEQYF. The CDR3 coding sequence is TGCAGCGTTGCCGTAGCGGGGGAGGGCGAGCAGTACTTC.

The chain combines TRBV7-2 with TRBJ2-7, with 7 bases lining up with TRBD1. The germline V gene encodes CDR1 SGHTA and CDR2 FQGNSA. CDR3 length equals 15 residues. V lost 5 bases, J lost 2 bases, and 9 bases stayed unmatched. The CDR3 nucleotides are TGTGCCAGCAGCACCCGGGACAGCAAACCCTACGAGCAGTACTTC. This translates into CASSTRDSKPYEQYF.

This clonotype appeared a few times. J is TRBJ2-3 and V is TRBV7-2; no clear D gene. The CDR3 totals 14 residues. Trimming removed 5 bases from V and 0 bases from J, with 9 bases in between. Germline CDR1 reads SGHTA; CDR2 reads FQGNSA. In nucleotides, the CDR3 is TGTGCCAGCAGCACCCCCAAGAGCACAGATACGCAGTATTTT. It translates to CASSTPKSTDTQYF. Full variable domain (rest looked up from reference TRBV7-2 and TRBJ2-3): GAGVSQSPSNKVTEKGKDVELRCDPISGHTALYWYRQSLGQGLEFLIYFQGNSAPDKSGLPSDRFSAERTGGSVSTLTIQRTQQEDSAVYLCASSTPKSTDTQYFGPGTRLTVL.

This clonotype was counted only a few times. The chain combines TRBV14 with TRBJ2-1, with unresolved D. CDR1 is SGHDN and CDR2 is FVKESK in the germline V gene. The CDR3 runs to 16 residues. Trimming left V 0 bases short and J 6 bases short, with 15 bases between. The CDR3 spells CASSQERGFLINEQFF. CDR3 nucleotide sequence: TGTGCCAGCAGCCAAGAACGTGGATTCTTGATCAATGAGCAGTTCTTC.

Concerning this clonotype itself: A read error may account for a junction end that differs from germline. Written as DNA, the CDR3 is TGTACCAGCAGCTTAGTGTCAGGCCAAGAGACCCAGTACTTC. Residues: CTSSLVSGQETQYF. The genes are TRBV7-9 and TRBJ2-5; no reliable D call. Per germline, CDR1 SEHNR and CDR2 FQNEAQ (reference sequence). The CDR3 is made up of 14 amino acids.

The CDR3 protein is CASSLDQGAISYEQYF. DNA for the CDR3: TGTGCCAGCAGCTTAGACCAGGGGGCTATCTCCTACGAGCAGTACTTC. This chain links TRBV7-8 with TRBJ2-7; 8 nucleotides align to TRBD1. The CDR3 extends over 16 amino acids. V lost 1 base to trimming and J lost 0 bases; unmatched junction nucleotides: 5. CDR1 and CDR2 (germline): SGHVS, FQNEAQ.

J is TRBJ2-7 and V is TRBV5-1; TRBD1 is a possible D gene (6 bases). Germline-derived CDR1 and CDR2 are SGHRS and YFSETQ. The CDR3 extends over 13 amino acids. Trimming took 2 bases from V and 5 from J, leaving 11 bases between them. In nucleotides, the CDR3 is TGCGCCAGCAGCTTACAGGGAGTCAACGAGCAGTACTTC. This translates into CASSLQGVNEQYF.

The chain recombines TRBV5-1 with TRBJ2-7; 11 bases align to TRBD1. The CDR3 sequence is 14 residues long. V gave up 5 bases and J gave up 1 base; unmatched junction bases: 2. Germline CDR1 SGHRS, CDR2 YFSETQ. CDR3 protein: CASRGTGGSYEQYF. DNA for the CDR3: TGCGCCAGCAGAGGGACAGGGGGTTCCTACGAGCAGTACTTC.

V is TRBV5-1 and J is TRBJ1-2; D is uncertain. CDR1 is SGHRS, CDR2 YFSETQ, per germline. The CDR3 spans 16 residues. Trimming took off 0 bases at V and 4 bases at J, with 16 bases between the two ends. The CDR3 is CASSLEIGLLGYGYTF. In nucleotides, the CDR3 is TGCGCCAGCAGCTTGGAAATCGGACTGCTTGGCTATGGCTACACCTTC. Full variable domain (remainder filled in from reference TRBV5-1 and TRBJ1-2): KAGVTQTPRYLIKTRGQQVTLSCSPISGHRSVSWYQQTPGQGLQFLFEYFSETQRNKGNFPGRFSGRQFSNSRSEMNVSTLELGDSALYLCASSLEIGLLGYGYTFGSGTRLTVV.

The chain uses TRBV20-1 and TRBJ1-1; 12 nucleotides match TRBD1. After removal of 0 bases from V and 6 bases from J, the junction contained 5 bases not matched to a gene. CDR1 is DFQATT and CDR2 is SNEGSKA in the germline V gene (reference sequence). The CDR3 is 15 amino acids. The CDR3 loop is CSARDWGQGASEAFF. The CDR3 region has the DNA TGCAGTGCTAGAGATTGGGGACAGGGGGCGTCTGAAGCTTTCTTT.

Many counts were recorded for this clonotype. CDR3 in DNA: TGTGCCAGCAGTGACTCAGGGAGCCTCTATGGCTACACCTTC. It codes for CASSDSGSLYGYTF. The chain is built from TRBV6-4 and TRBJ1-2; D uncertain. The CDR3 is 14 residues long. CDR1 MRHNA and CDR2 SNTAGT come from the germline V gene. Trimming took 0 bases from V and 4 from J, leaving 9 bases between them.

This clonotype was seen only once. The genes are TRBV28 and TRBJ2-1; TRBD1 matches 11 bases. The germline V gene encodes CDR1 MDHEN and CDR2 SYDVKM. The ends lost 5 bases at V and 4 bases at J; junction bases unmatched: 10. The CDR3 totals 17 residues. CDR3 residues: CASSPCYGQGAYNEQFF. The CDR3 bases are TGTGCCAGCAGTCCTTGTTACGGACAGGGGGCTTACAATGAGCAGTTCTTC.

V usage is TRBV2 and J usage is TRBJ2-5, with D hard to call. Between the trimmed V and J ends, which lost 7 bases and 2 bases, there was a span of 14 bases. This CDR3 region has 14 residues. Per germline, CDR1 SNHLY and CDR2 FYNNEI. CDR3 amino acids: CASIRAATQETQYF. As DNA, the CDR3 is TGTGCCAGCATCCGCGCAGCAACGCAAGAGACCCAGTACTTC.

A few counts support this clonotype. This chain uses TRBV6-6 with TRBJ2-1; 7 bases are shared with TRBD2. The V gene's germline CDR1 is MNHNY and CDR2 SVGAGI (reference sequence). This CDR3 contains 13 residues. J was trimmed by 5 bases and V by 5 bases; bases with no gene match: 3. The CDR3: CASSERGDNEQFF. As DNA, the CDR3 is TGTGCCAGCAGTGAGCGGGGAGACAATGAGCAGTTCTTC.